This T cell receptor beta chain was sequenced during a study of memory CD4+ T cells and cytomegalovirus serostatus. CDR1 is SNHLY, CDR2 FYNNEI, per germline. V dropped 7 bases and J dropped 6 bases, with 13 bases sitting between them. The CDR3 covers 12 residues. To note about this clone: What it recognizes is unknown.

Overall study results and limits: CD4+ memory repertoires contained about two fifths of the roughly 150 reported CMV TCRbeta sequences.

Single viable CD3+CD4+CD8-CD45RO+ cells were sorted as the memory CD4+ T cells. In the study's own analysis: Out-of-frame sequences were removed, leaving 2 million to 2.5 million distinct TCRbeta sequences. TCRdb's table, derived via immunoSEQ multiplex PCR, lists solely in-frame clones and lacks some. V and J calls and clone size follow that table, whereas D and trimming were derived from the DNA. The table lists over 40,000 clones, around 78% of them singletons. This TCR was sampled from an adult in good health and CMV-seronegative. The V and J genes are TRBV2 and TRBJ2-7; possible D gene TRBD1, 7 bases. The sequencing input was memory CD4+ T cells from blood. DNA of the CDR3: TGTGCCAGCAACTGGCAGGGGGGCGAGCAGTACTTC. Translation: CASNWQGGEQYF.